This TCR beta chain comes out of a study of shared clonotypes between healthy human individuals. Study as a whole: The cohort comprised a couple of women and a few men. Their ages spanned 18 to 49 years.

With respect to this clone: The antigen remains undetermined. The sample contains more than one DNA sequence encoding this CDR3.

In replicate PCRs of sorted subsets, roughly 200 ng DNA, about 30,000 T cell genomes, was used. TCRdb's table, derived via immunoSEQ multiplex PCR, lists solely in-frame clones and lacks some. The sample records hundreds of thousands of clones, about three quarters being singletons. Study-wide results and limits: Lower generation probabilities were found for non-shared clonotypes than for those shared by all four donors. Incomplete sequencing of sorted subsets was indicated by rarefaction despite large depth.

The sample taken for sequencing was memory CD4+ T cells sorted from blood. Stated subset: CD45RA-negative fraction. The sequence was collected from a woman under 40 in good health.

Here the CDR3 DNA reads TGTGCCAGCAGCTCAGACAGGGTGAATTCACCCCTCCACTTT. It specifies CASSSDRVNSPLHF. This chain uses TRBV5-4 with TRBJ1-6, with 7 bases aligning to TRBD1. Germline CDR1 and CDR2: SGHNT and YYREEE (reference sequence). Germline trimming cut 3 bases from V and 7 bases from J; bases unmatched to any gene: 4. This CDR3 is 14 amino acids long.